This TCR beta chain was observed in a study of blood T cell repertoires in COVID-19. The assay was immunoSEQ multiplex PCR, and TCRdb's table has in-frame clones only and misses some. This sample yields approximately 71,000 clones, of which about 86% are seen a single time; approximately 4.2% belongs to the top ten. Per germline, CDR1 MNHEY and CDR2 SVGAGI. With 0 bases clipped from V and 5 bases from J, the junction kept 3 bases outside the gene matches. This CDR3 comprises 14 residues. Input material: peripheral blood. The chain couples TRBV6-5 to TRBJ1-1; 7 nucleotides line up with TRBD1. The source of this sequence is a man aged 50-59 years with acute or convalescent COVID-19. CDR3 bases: TGTGCCAGCAGTTACTCTGAGACAGGGACTGAAGCTTTCTTT. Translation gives CASSYSETGTEAFF.